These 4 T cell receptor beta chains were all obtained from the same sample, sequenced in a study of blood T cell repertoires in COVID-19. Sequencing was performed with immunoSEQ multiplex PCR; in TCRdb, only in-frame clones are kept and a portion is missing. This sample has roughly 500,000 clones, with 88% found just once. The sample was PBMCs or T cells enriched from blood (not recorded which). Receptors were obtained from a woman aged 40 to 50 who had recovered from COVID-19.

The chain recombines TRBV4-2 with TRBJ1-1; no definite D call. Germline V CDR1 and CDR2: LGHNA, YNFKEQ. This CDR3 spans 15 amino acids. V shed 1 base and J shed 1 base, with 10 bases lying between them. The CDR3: CASSQVPGGNTEAFF. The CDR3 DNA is TGTGCCAGCAGCCAAGTCCCCGGAGGGAACACTGAAGCTTTCTTT.

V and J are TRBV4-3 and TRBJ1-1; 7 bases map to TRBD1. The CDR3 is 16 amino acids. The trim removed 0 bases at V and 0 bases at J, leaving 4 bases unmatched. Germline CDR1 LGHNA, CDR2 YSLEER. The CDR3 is CASSQDPTGMNTEAFF. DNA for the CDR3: TGCGCCAGCAGCCAAGATCCGACAGGGATGAACACTGAAGCTTTCTTT.

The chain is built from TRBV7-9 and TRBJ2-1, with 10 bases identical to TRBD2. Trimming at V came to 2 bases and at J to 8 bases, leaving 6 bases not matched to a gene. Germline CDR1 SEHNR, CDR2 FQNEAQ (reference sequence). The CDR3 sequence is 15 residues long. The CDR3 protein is CASSLTPSGSHEQFF. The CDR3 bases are TGTGCCAGCAGCTTAACTCCTAGCGGGAGCCATGAGCAGTTCTTC. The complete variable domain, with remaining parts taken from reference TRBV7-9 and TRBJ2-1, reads DTGVSQNPRHKITKRGQNVTFRCDPISEHNRLYWYRQTLGQGPEFLTYFQNEAQLEKSRLLSDRFSAERPKGSFSTLEIQRTEQGDSAMYLCASSLTPSGSHEQFFGPGTRLTVL.

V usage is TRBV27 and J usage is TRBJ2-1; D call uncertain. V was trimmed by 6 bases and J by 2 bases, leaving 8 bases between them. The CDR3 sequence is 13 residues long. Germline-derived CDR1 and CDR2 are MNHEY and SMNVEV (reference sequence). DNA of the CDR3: TGTGCCAGCAGCCAGAATACCTACAATGAGCAGTTCTTC. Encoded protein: CASSQNTYNEQFF.